A single sample is the source of the 4 T cell receptor beta chains below, sequenced in a study of T cells in women clearing cervical HPV infection. Produced via immunoSEQ multiplex PCR; TCRdb's table is partial and in-frame only. This table lists fewer than 30,000 clones. Specimen: blood buffy coat. Receptor source: a woman aged 18-69 years with a cervical HPV16 infection that either progressed to CIN3+ or cleared (not recorded which).

A remark on this clone: The read ends 3 residues shy of where the CDR3 ends; the end is completed using the germline J gene. The genes are TRBV20-1 and TRBJ2-3; 7 nucleotides match TRBD2. The junction had 10 bases not matched to a gene; V was cut back by 6 bases and J by 1 base. The CDR3 runs to 15 residues. In germline, CDR1 is DFQATT, CDR2 SNEGSKA (reference sequence). CDR3 DNA, as far as it was read: TGCAGTGCCCCTCACGCTACTAGCGGCACAGATACG. It translates to CSAPHATSGTDT. The full-length CDR3 reads as CSAPHATSGTDTQYF.

A remark on this clone: The read halts 3 residues ahead of the CDR3 end, with the missing end drawn from the germline J gene. V and J are TRBV5-1 and TRBJ2-2; TRBD1 matches at 8 bases. The CDR3 is 14 residues long. CDR1 SGHRS and CDR2 YFSETQ come from the germline V gene. This chain's CDR3 is CASSPGQVAEKLFF. The sequenced part of the CDR3 DNA is TGCGCCAGCAGCCCGGGACAGGTGGCTGAAAAG. The entire variable domain, with the rest obtained from reference TRBV5-1 and TRBJ2-2, is as follows: KAGVTQTPRYLIKTRGQQVTLSCSPISGHRSVSWYQQTPGQGLQFLFEYFSETQRNKGNFPGRFSGRQFSNSRSEMNVSTLELGDSALYLCASSPGQVAEKLFFGEGSRLTVL.

A word on this clone: The sequence runs out 3 residues before the end of the CDR3; the remainder is reconstructed from the germline J gene. V is TRBV7-8 and J is TRBJ2-1; TRBD1 agrees at 8 bases. The CDR3 sequence is 15 residues long. V lost 1 base to trimming and J lost 5 bases; unmatched junction nucleotides: 4. CDR1 and CDR2 from the germline V gene are SGHVS and FQNEAQ. CDR3 sequence reads: CASSLETGGHNEQFF. The sequenced CDR3 bases are TGTGCCAGCAGCTTAGAAACAGGGGGTCACAATGAG.

Comments on this clone: The sequenced fragment ends 3 residues before the CDR3 boundary, so the rest is inferred from the germline J gene. The J gene is TRBJ1-5, the V gene TRBV6-4; 7 bases are shared with TRBD1. V shed 10 bases, J shed 6 bases, and the junction held 12 bases outside the gene matches. This CDR3 is 14 amino acids long. Germline lookup yields CDR1 MRHNA and CDR2 SNTAGT. The part of the CDR3 DNA that was read is TGTGCCACGCTGATGACAGGGACTTTTCAGCCC. This gives the protein CATLMTGTFQP. Given in full, the CDR3 is CATLMTGTFQPQHF.